This passage covers 4 T cell receptor beta chains from one sample sequenced in a study of blood T cell repertoires in COVID-19. Repertoires were generated with immunoSEQ multiplex PCR, while TCRdb's copy carries only in-frame clones and drops some. The sample consists of about 96,000 clones, roughly 80% of them appearing once. The sample was peripheral blood. These receptor sequences come from a man between 50 and 59 years old who had recovered from COVID-19.

The chain employs TRBV21-1 and TRBJ1-6; no DNA check was done on the table's D call, TRBD1. TRBV21-1 is shown as a pseudogene. CDR3 size: 15 residues. This CDR3 reads CASSKVGQLNSPLHF. CDR3 nucleotide sequence: TGTGCCAGCAGCAAAGTTGGGCAGCTTAATTCACCCCTCCACTTT.

This clone was seen many times. DNA of the CDR3: TGCGCCAGCAGCTTGTCAACCGGGACAGGGGACAACTATGGCTACACCTTC. This encodes CASSLSTGTGDNYGYTF. This sequence joins TRBV5-1 and TRBJ1-2; 10 nucleotides agree with TRBD1. Per germline, CDR1 SGHRS and CDR2 YFSETQ. There are 17 residues in the CDR3. With 1 base clipped from V and 2 bases from J, the junction kept 8 bases outside the gene matches.

V and J are TRBV2 and TRBJ2-1; D uncertain. Trimming pared 6 bases from V and 2 bases from J, leaving 11 bases between. This CDR3 region has 14 residues. The germline gives CDR1 SNHLY, CDR2 FYNNEI. CDR3 nucleotides: TGTGCCAGCAGCGCCTCGGGTCCCTACAATGAGCAGTTCTTC. It encodes CASSASGPYNEQFF. Drawing the rest from reference TRBV2 and TRBJ2-1, the complete variable domain is EPEVTQTPSHQVTQMGQEVILRCVPISNHLYFYWYRQILGQKVEFLVSFYNNEISEKSEIFDDQFSVERPDGSNFTLKIRSTKLEDSAMYFCASSASGPYNEQFFGPGTRLTVL.

The chain is built from TRBV14 and TRBJ1-3; D is undetermined. Germline V lookup: CDR1 SGHDN, CDR2 FVKESK. The CDR3 length is 16 residues. Deletions cut 0 bases from V and 0 bases from J, with 9 bases between. DNA for the CDR3: TGTGCCAGCAGCCAAGATATCGAGATCTCTGGAAACACCATATATTTT. It is translated as CASSQDIEISGNTIYF.